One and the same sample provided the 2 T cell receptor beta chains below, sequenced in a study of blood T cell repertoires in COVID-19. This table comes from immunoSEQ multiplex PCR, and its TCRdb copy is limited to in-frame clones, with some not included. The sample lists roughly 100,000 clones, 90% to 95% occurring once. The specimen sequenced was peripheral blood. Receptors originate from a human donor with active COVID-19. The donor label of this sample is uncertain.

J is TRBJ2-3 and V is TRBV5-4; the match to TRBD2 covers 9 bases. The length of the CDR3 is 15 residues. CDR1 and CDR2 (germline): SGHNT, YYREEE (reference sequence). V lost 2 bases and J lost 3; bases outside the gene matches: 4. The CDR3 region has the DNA TGTGCCAGCAGCTTTGGCGGGGGGGCGACAGATACGCAGTATTTT. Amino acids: CASSFGGGATDTQYF.

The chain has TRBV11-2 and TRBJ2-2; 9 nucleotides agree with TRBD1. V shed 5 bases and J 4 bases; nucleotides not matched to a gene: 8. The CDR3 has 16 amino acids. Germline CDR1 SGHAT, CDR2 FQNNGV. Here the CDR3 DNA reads TGTGCCAGCAGCCCGGGGGACAGGGAGGGCACCGGGGAGCTGTTTTTT. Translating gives CASSPGDREGTGELFF.